This TCR beta chain was captured by sequencing in a study of Graves' ophthalmopathy and Graves' hyperthyroidism. For donors with ophthalmopathy, the disease showed moderate-to-severe activity, reached CAS ≥3 and NOSPECS ≥4, and had lasted under 3 months. As the template, RNA transcripts were used to amplify TCR beta CDR3 regions. HTBI primers served in a first-round RT-PCR, which a second-round multiplex PCR followed. TCRdb used MiXCR to reprocess the multiplex PCR reads, holding one entry per CDR3 protein. The table lists around 670,000 distinct CDR3 sequences, around 40% of them singletons. Trimming took 7 bases from V and 0 from J, leaving 11 bases between them. Germline-derived CDR1 and CDR2 are MGHDK and SYGVNS. The CDR3 is 14 residues long.

The receptor comes from an adult man with Graves' ophthalmopathy. The rearrangement links TRBV25-1 to TRBJ2-3; D remains ambiguous. The sequenced sample was peripheral blood. CDR3 coding DNA: TGTGCCAGCAATGCCTTCGCTAGCACAGATACGCAGTATTTT. Its translation is CASNAFASTDTQYF.